A single sample gave rise to the 19 T cell receptor beta chains below, sequenced in a study of blood T cell repertoires in COVID-19. Clones were sequenced by immunoSEQ multiplex PCR, and TCRdb holds only the in-frame ones, with some missing. The sample lists approximately 350,000 clones, approximately 89% seen once, with about 3.5% in the top ten. The sequencing input was peripheral blood. These receptors originate from a young woman who had recovered from COVID-19.

The V call is TRBV2, the J call TRBJ1-2; weak D call: TRBD1 (5 bases). Germline V gene sequence: CDR1 SNHLY, CDR2 FYNNEI. The length of the CDR3 is 14 residues. Trimming stripped 7 bases from V and 7 bases from J, with 19 bases between. In DNA, the CDR3 is TGTGCCAGCATCCGGACATTTTTTCCCTCTGGCTACACCTTC. Its protein product is CASIRTFFPSGYTF.

The chain couples TRBV6-6 to TRBJ2-7; 7 nucleotides agree with TRBD2. CDR1 is MNHNY and CDR2 is SVGAGI in the germline V gene (reference sequence). V lost 6 bases and J lost 0; bases outside the gene matches: 11. This CDR3 spans 16 amino acids. The CDR3 spells CASSRSTSRSSYEQYV. As DNA, the CDR3 is TGTGCCAGCAGCCGCTCGACTAGCCGGAGCTCCTACGAGCAGTACGTC.

The chain couples TRBV18 to TRBJ1-1; D is possibly TRBD1 (6 bases). V was clipped by 1 base and J by 3 bases, with 9 bases between them. Germline CDR1 reads KGHSH; CDR2 reads LQKENI. CDR3 length: 14 residues. CDR3 nucleotides: TGTGCCAGCTCACCACGGCAGGGGTACACTGAAGCTTTCTTT. Translation gives CASSPRQGYTEAFF.

This chain uses TRBV2 with TRBJ2-2; a weak D match, TRBD1 (6 bases). Deletions cut 6 bases from V and 7 bases from J, with 9 bases between. CDR1 is SNHLY and CDR2 is FYNNEI in the germline V gene. This CDR3 is built from 12 residues. The CDR3 coding sequence is TGTGCCAGCAGAACAGGGAACGGGGAGCTGTTTTTT. It yields the protein CASRTGNGELFF.

CDR3 in amino acids: CASSSGTSGSYEQYV. CDR3 bases: TGTGCCAGCAGTTCTGGGACTAGCGGGAGTTACGAGCAGTACGTC. The chain links TRBV6-2 or TRBV6-3 to TRBJ2-7, with TRBD2 matching over 14 bases. Germline CDR1 and CDR2: MNHEY and SVGEGT. Losses at the gene ends were 4 bases for V and 4 bases for J; bases not matched to a gene: 3. The CDR3 contains 15 residues.

The chain employs TRBV18 and TRBJ2-3; the match to TRBD2 covers 9 bases. CDR3 length: 16 amino acids. The V gene end was trimmed by 3 bases and the J gene end by 3 bases; junction bases not matched to a gene: 7. Germline V CDR1 and CDR2: KGHSH, LQKENI. CDR3 nucleotide sequence: TGTGCCAGCTCACCGTGGGTAGCGGGAGTGACAGATACGCAGTATTTT. It encodes CASSPWVAGVTDTQYF.

The chain combines TRBV19 with TRBJ1-5; TRBD1 is a possible D gene (5 bases). V lost 2 bases and J 6 bases, leaving 11 bases between the germline ends. CDR1 is LNHDA and CDR2 is SQIVND in the germline V gene (reference sequence). The CDR3 is made up of 14 amino acids. The CDR3 loop reads CASSIRGSGQPQHF. The CDR3 DNA sequence: TGTGCCAGTAGTATAAGGGGATCGGGTCAGCCCCAGCATTTT.

This chain connects TRBV6-5 to TRBJ1-1; D unresolved. V lost 6 bases and J lost 6, with 14 bases in between. CDR1 and CDR2 from the germline V gene are MNHEY and SVGAGI. This CDR3 region has 13 residues. CDR3 protein: CASRLEAWAEAFF. The CDR3 DNA sequence: TGTGCCAGCAGACTAGAAGCGTGGGCTGAAGCTTTCTTT.

The chain carries TRBV24-1 and TRBJ1-4; the match to TRBD1 covers 11 bases. V dropped 2 bases and J dropped 6; count of bases not matched to a gene: 1. Germline CDR1 and CDR2: KGHDR and SFDVKD. The CDR3 runs to 15 residues. The CDR3 nucleotides are TGTGCCACCAGTGATTCGGGACAGGGGGATGAAAAACTGTTTTTT. Its protein is CATSDSGQGDEKLFF.

The J gene is TRBJ2-3, the V gene TRBV2; 8 nucleotides match TRBD2. Germline CDR1 and CDR2: SNHLY and FYNNEI. The CDR3 sequence is 18 residues long. J was trimmed by 2 bases and V by 7 bases; bases with no gene match: 17. The CDR3 nucleotides are TGTGCCAGCAAATTTCTCGCGGGAGGACCTCCGGACACAGATACGCAGTATTTT. Its protein product is CASKFLAGGPPDTDTQYF.

CDR3 sequence: CASSQVLGALTKNIQYF. CDR3 nucleotide sequence: TGCGCCAGCAGCCAAGTACTGGGAGCCTTGACCAAAAACATTCAGTACTTC. This chain joins TRBV4-3 and TRBJ2-4; D is possibly TRBD2 (5 bases). V lost 1 base to trimming and J lost 2 bases, with 15 bases between them. Germline assignment: CDR1 LGHNA and CDR2 YSLEER. CDR3 length equals 17 residues.

The chain couples TRBV19 to TRBJ1-1; no reliable D call. The CDR3 spans 15 residues. Trimming took off 7 bases at V and 1 base at J, with 16 bases between the two ends. Germline V gives CDR1 LNHDA, CDR2 SQIVND (reference sequence). CDR3 bases: TGTGCCAGTACCCGGTGGCAGGCCCCGAACACTGAAGCTTTCTTT. Translation gives CASTRWQAPNTEAFF.

The rearrangement links TRBV6-2 or TRBV6-3 to TRBJ2-7, with D unclear. The CDR3 runs 16 residues. V lost 0 bases, J lost 3 bases, and 15 bases lay in between. Germline V lookup: CDR1 MNHEY, CDR2 SVGEGT. CDR3 bases: TGTGCCAGCAGTTACTCGGCCGGGTTCGCGCACTACGAGCAGTACGTC. Translation: CASSYSAGFAHYEQYV.

The chain has TRBV13 and TRBJ2-2; 8 positions match TRBD2. CDR1 is PRHDT and CDR2 is FYEKMQ in the germline V gene (reference sequence). The CDR3 has 18 residues. The V gene end was trimmed by 3 bases and the J gene end by 4 bases; junction bases not matched to a gene: 13. Here the CDR3 reads CASSLGPRASGPTGELFF. As DNA, the CDR3 is TGTGCCAGCAGCTTGGGGCCCCGGGCTAGCGGGCCCACCGGGGAGCTGTTTTTT.

V gene TRBV10-3 combines with J gene TRBJ2-1; 10 bases are shared with TRBD2. There are 16 residues in the CDR3. J lost 6 bases, V lost 1 base, and 6 bases had no gene match. Germline CDR1 reads ENHRY; CDR2 reads SYGVKD. The CDR3 DNA follows: TGTGCCATCAGTGAGTACCCTAGCGGGAGCGTCAATGAGCAGTTCTTC. It translates to CAISEYPSGSVNEQFF.

The chain joins TRBV7-2 to TRBJ2-1; tentative D call: TRBD2 (6 bases). Deletions cut 1 base from V and 1 base from J, with 11 bases between. The germline V gene has CDR1 SGHTA and CDR2 FQGNSA. The CDR3 is 16 residues long. CDR3 region: CASSLVGGMSYNEQFF. In DNA form, the CDR3 reads TGTGCCAGCAGCTTAGTCGGCGGGATGTCCTACAATGAGCAGTTCTTC. The variable domain in full, with the rest retrieved from reference TRBV7-2 and TRBJ2-1, is GAGVSQSPSNKVTEKGKDVELRCDPISGHTALYWYRQSLGQGLEFLIYFQGNSAPDKSGLPSDRFSAERTGGSVSTLTIQRTQQEDSAVYLCASSLVGGMSYNEQFFGPGTRLTVL.

This sequence joins TRBV11-2 and TRBJ2-7; D might be TRBD1 (6 bases). In germline, CDR1 is SGHAT, CDR2 FQNNGV. The CDR3 contains 14 residues. Trimming stripped 1 base from V and 6 bases from J, with 13 bases between. CDR3 region: CASSLVQGQGEQYV. The CDR3 coding sequence is TGTGCCAGCAGCTTAGTTCAGGGGCAGGGCGAGCAGTACGTC.

V and J are TRBV7-9 and TRBJ2-1; possibly TRBD1 for D (7 bases). CDR1 is SEHNR and CDR2 is FQNEAQ in the germline V gene (reference sequence). The CDR3 consists of 13 residues. Trimming removed 6 bases at V and 8 bases at J, with 14 bases between. The CDR3 spells CASRRQGGDEQFF. DNA for the CDR3: TGTGCCAGCAGGAGACAGGGAGGCGATGAGCAGTTCTTC.

The chain joins TRBV7-9 to TRBJ2-5; 7 positions match TRBD1. The germline gives CDR1 SEHNR, CDR2 FQNEAQ (reference sequence). The CDR3 runs 14 residues. The V segment lost 5 bases and the J segment 5 bases; nucleotides outside the gene matches: 8. The CDR3 reads CASSPRDSGETQYF. Here the CDR3 DNA reads TGTGCCAGCAGCCCCCGGGACAGTGGTGAGACCCAGTACTTC.